This entry describes one T cell receptor beta chain. Antigen: not known. Lactation, pregnancy, other autoimmune disease or uncontrolled infection led to exclusion of patients. The PBMCs were taken from less than 11 ml of fresh peripheral blood. The data derive from a study of T cells in Graves' hyperthyroidism and ophthalmopathy. Study-wide background: Specimen type is peripheral blood, collected at initial diagnosis prior to any treatment.

General study results and limits: From stable hyperthyroidism, ophthalmopathy was set apart by a 13 V-J model.

RNA transcripts gave rise to amplified TCR beta CDR3 regions. HTBI primers drove first-round RT-PCR of the TCR CDR3. TCRdb reanalysed the multiplex PCR reads using MiXCR and keeps one entry per CDR3 protein. The sample has about 59,000 distinct CDR3 sequences, roughly half seen once. The sequencing input was blood. This TCR was recovered from a woman aged 55 to 70 with Graves' ophthalmopathy.

The CDR3, as DNA: TGTGCCAGCAGCTTAGGGACCCTCGTGGGCACTCTGGGTGAAAAACTGTTTTTT. It encodes CASSLGTLVGTLGEKLFF. V gene TRBV7-9 combines with J gene TRBJ1-4; the D is unclear. The CDR3 totals 18 residues. CDR1 and CDR2 (germline): SEHNR, FQNEAQ (reference sequence). The germline V and J ends were trimmed by 1 base and 7 bases, with 22 bases remaining between them.